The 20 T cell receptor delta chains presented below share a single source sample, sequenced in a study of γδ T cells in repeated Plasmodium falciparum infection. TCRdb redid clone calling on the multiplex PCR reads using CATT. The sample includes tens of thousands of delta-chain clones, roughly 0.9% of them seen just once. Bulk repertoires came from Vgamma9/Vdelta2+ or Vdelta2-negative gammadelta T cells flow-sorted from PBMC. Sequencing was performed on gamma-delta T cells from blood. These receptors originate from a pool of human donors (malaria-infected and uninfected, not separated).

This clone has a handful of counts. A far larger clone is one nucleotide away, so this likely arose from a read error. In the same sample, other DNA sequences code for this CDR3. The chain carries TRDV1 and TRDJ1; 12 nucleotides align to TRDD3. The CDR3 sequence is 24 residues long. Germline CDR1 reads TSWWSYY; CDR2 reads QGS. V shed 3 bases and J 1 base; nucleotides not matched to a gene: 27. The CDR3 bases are TGTGCTCTTGGGGAGCTTCCTAGGTCCTGGGGCCGAGCTACTGGGGGATACCCCACCGATAAACTCATCTTT. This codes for CALGELPRSWGRATGGYPTDKLIF.

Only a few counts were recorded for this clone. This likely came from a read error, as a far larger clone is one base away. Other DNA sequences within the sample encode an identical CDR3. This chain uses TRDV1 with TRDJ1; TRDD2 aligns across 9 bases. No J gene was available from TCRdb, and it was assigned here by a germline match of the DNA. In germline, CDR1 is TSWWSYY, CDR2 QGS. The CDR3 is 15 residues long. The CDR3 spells CALGPFLRLDYELIF. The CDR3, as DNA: TGTGCCCTTGGCCCCTTCCTACGTCTAGACTATGAACTCATCTTT.

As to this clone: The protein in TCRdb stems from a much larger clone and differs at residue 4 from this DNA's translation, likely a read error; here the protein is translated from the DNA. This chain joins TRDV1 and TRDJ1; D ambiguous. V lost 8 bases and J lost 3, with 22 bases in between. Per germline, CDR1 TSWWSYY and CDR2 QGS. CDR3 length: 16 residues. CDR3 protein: CALRTATRSSADKLIF. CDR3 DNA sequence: TGTGCTCTTCGGACCGCAACAAGGAGTTCGGCCGATAAACTCATCTTT.

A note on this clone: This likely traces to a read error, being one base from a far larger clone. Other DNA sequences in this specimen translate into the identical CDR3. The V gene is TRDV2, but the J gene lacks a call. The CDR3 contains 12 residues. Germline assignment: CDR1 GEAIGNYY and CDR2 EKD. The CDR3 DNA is TGTGCCTGTGATACCGGACGTTCGGCTCTCATCTTT. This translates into CACDTGRSALIF.

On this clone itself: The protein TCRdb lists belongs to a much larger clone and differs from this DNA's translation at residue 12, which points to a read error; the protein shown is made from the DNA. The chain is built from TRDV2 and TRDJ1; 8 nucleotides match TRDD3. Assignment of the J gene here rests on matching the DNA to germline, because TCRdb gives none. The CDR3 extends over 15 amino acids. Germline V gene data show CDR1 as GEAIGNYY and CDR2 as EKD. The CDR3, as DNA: TGTGCCTGTGACACCGACGGGGGATATACCGATAGACTCATCTTT. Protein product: CACDTDGGYTDRLIF.

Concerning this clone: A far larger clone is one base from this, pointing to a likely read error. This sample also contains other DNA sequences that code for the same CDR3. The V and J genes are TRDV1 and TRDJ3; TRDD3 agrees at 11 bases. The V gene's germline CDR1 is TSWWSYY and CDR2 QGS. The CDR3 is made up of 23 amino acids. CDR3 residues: CALGETTFPWGIPTSWDTRQMFF. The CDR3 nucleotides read TGTGCTCTTGGGGAAACGACCTTCCCCTGGGGGATACCCACCTCCTGGGACACCCGGCAGATGTTTTTC.

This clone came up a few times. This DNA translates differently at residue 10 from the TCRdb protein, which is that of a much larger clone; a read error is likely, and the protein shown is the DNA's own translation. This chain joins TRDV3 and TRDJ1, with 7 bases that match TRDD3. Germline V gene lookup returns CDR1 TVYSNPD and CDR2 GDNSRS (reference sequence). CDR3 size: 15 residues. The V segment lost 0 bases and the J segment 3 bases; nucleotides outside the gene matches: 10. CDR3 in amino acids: CAFRGIVPGADKLIF. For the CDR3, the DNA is TGTGCCTTTAGGGGGATAGTCCCGGGGGCCGATAAACTCATCTTT.

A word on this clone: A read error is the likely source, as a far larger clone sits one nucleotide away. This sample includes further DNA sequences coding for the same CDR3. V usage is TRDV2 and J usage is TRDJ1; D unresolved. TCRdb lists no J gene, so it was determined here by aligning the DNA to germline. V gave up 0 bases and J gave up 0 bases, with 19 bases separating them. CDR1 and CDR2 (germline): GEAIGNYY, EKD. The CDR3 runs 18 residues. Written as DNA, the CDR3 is TGTGCCTGTGACACCGGAGGAGGAGTGGGAGACAACACCGATAAACTCATCTTT. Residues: CACDTGGGVGDNTDKLIF.

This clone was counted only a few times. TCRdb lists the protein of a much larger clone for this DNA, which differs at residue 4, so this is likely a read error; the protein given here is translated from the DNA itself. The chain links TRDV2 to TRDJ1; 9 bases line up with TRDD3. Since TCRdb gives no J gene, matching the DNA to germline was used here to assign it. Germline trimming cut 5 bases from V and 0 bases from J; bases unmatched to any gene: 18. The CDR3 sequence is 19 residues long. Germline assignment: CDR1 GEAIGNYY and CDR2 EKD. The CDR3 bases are TGTGCCTGTGTCTCCTTCCGTACTGGGGGACCCCCGTACACCGATAAACTCATCTTT. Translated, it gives CACVSFRTGGPPYTDKLIF.

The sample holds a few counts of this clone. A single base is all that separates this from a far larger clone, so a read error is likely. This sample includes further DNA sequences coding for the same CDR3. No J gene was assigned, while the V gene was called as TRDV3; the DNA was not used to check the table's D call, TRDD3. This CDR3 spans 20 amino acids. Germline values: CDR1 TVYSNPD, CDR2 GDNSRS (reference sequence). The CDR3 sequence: CAFTGLPIIVSPRTTDKLIF. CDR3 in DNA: TGTGCCTTTACTGGCCTTCCTATTATCGTTAGCCCAAGAACGACCGATAAACTCATTTTT.

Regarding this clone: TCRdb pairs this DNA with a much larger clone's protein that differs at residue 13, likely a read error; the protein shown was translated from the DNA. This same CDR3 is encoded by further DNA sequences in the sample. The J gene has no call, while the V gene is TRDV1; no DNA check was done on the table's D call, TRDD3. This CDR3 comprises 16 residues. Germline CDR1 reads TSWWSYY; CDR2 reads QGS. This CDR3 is CALGEFGGSYTDELIF. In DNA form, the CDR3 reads TGTGCTCTTGGGGAATTTGGGGGATCCTACACCGATGAGCTCATCTTT.

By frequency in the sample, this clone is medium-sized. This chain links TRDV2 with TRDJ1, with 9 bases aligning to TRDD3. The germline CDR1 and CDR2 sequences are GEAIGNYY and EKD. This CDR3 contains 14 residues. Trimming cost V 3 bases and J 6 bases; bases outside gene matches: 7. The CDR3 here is CACDPVLGENKLIF. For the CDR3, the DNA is TGTGCCTGTGACCCCGTACTGGGGGAGAATAAACTCATCTTT.

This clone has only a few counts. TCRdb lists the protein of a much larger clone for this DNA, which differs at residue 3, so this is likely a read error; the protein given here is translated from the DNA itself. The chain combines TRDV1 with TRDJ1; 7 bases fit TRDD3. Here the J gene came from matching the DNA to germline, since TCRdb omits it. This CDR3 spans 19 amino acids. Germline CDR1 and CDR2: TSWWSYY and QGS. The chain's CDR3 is CAPGEPSSLGVHHTDKLIF. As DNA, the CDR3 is TGTGCTCCTGGGGAGCCTAGTAGTCTGGGGGTCCACCACACCGATAAACTCATCTTT.

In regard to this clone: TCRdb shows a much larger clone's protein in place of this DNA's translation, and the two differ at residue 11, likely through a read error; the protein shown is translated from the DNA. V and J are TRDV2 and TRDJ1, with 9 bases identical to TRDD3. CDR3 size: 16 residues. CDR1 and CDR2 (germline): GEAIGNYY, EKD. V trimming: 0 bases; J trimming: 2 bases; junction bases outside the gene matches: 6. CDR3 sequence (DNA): TGTGCCTGTGACACCCTGGGGGATGAGGAAACCGATAAACTCATCTTT. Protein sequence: CACDTLGDEETDKLIF.

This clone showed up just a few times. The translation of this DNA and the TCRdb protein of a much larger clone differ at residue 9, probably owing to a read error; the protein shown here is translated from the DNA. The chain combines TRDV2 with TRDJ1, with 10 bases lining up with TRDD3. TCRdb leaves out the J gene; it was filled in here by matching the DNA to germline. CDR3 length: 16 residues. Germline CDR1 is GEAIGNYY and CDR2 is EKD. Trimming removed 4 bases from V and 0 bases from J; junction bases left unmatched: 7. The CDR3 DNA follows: TGTGCCTGTGATCTACTGGGGGATCCCTACACCGATAAACTCATCTTT. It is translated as CACDLLGDPYTDKLIF.

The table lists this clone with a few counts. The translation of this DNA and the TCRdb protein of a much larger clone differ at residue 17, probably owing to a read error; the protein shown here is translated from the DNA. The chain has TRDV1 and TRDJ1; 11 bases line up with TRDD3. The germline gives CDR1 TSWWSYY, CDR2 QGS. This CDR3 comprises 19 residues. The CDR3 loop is CALGHSFLLLLGDKDKPIF. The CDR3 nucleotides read TGTGCTCTTGGTCACAGCTTCCTACTTTTACTGGGGGATAAAGATAAACCCATCTTT.

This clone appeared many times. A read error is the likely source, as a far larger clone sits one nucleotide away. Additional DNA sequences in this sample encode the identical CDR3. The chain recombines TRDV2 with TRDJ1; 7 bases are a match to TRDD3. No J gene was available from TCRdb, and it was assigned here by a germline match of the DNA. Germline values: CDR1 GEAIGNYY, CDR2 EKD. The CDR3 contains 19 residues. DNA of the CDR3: TGCGCCTGTGACACCCCATGGGATACTAAAGGCCCGTACACCGATAAACTCATCTTT. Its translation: CACDTPWDTKGPYTDKLIF.

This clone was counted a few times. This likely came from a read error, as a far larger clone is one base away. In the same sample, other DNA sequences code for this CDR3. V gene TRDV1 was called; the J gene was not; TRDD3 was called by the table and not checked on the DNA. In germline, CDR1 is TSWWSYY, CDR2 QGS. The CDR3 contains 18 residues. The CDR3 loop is CALGEYTYVWVYTDKLIF. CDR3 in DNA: TGTGCTCTTGGGGAATACACCTACGTTTGGGTTTACACCGATAAGCTCATCTTT.

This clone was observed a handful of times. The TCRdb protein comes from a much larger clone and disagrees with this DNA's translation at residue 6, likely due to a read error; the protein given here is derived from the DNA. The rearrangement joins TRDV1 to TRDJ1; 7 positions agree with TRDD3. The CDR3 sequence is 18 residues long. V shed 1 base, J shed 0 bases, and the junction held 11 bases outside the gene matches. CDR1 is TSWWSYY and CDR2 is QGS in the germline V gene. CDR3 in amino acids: CALGERSHLGGYTDKLIF. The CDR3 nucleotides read TGTGCTCTTGGGGAACGCTCCCACCTGGGGGGATACACCGATAAACTCATCTTT.

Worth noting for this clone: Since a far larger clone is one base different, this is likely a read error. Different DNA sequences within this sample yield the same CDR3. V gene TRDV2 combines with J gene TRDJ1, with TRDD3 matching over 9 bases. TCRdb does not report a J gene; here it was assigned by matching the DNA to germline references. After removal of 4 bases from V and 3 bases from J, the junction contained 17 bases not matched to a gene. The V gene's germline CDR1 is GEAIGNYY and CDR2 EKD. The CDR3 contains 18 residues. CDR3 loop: CACDTLNLGDLGADKLIF. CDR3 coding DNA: TGTGCCTGTGATACCCTAAATCTGGGGGATTTAGGGGCCGATAAACTCATCTTT.